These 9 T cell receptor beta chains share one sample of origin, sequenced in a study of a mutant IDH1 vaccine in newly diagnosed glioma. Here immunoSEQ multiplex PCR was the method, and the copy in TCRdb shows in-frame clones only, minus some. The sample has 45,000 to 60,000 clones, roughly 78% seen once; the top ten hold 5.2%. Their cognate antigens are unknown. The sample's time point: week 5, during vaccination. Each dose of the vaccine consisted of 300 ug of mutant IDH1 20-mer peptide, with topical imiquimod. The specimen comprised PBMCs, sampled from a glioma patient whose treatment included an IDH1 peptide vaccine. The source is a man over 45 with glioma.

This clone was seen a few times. The CDR3 bases are TGCAGCGTTGATGCAGCGAACACCGGGGAGCTGTTTTTT. Protein sequence: CSVDAANTGELFF. The chain joins TRBV29-1 to TRBJ2-2; D remains unclear. Germline V gene data show CDR1 as SQVTM and CDR2 as ANQGSEA. Trimming took off 3 bases at V and 0 bases at J, with 5 bases between the two ends. This CDR3 region has 13 residues.

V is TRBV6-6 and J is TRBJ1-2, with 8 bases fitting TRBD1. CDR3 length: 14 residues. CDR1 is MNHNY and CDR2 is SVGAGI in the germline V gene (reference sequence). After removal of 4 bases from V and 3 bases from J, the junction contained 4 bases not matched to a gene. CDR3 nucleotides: TGTGCCAGCAGTTCGACAGGGGTGGACTATGGCTACACCTTC. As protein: CASSSTGVDYGYTF.

Here the CDR3 reads CASSQVSQGSLTEAFF. CDR3 DNA sequence: TGCGCCAGCAGCCAAGTTTCCCAGGGGTCTTTAACTGAAGCTTTCTTT. The chain links TRBV4-3 to TRBJ1-1, with TRBD1 as a possible D gene (6 bases). CDR3 length: 16 residues. CDR1 is LGHNA and CDR2 is YSLEER in the germline V gene. V dropped 1 base and J dropped 5 bases, with 17 bases sitting between them.

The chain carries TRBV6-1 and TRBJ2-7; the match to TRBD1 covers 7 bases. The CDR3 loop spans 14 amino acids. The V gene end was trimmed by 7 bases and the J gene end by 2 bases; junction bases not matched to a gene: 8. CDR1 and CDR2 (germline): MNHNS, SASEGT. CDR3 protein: CASIRTGQTYEQYF. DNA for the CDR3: TGTGCCAGCATCCGGACAGGCCAAACCTACGAGCAGTACTTC.

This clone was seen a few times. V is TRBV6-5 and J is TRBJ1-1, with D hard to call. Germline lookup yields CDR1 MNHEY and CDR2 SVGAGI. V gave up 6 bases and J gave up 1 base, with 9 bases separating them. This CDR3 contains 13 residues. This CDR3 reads CASREYANTEAFF. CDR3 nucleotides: TGTGCCAGCAGGGAATACGCGAACACTGAAGCTTTCTTT.

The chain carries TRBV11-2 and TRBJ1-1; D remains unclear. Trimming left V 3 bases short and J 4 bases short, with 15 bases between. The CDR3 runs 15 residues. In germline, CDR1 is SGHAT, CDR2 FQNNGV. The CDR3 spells CASSFGRPMSTEAFF. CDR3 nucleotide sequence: TGTGCCAGCAGCTTCGGACGGCCTATGAGCACTGAAGCTTTCTTT.

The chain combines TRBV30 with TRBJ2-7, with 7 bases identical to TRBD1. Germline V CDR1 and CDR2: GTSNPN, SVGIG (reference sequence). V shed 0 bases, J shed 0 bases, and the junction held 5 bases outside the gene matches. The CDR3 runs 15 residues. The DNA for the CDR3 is TGTGCCTGGAGTGTCGGACAGGCAAGCTCCTACGAGCAGTACTTC. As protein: CAWSVGQASSYEQYF.

CDR3 loop: CASFISPSNTEAFF. In nucleotides, the CDR3 is TGTGCCAGCTTTATTAGTCCATCGAACACTGAAGCTTTCTTT. The genes are TRBV2 and TRBJ1-1; D is unresolved. The length of the CDR3 is 14 residues. The V end lost 8 bases, the J end lost 1 base, and 14 bases lay between the germline ends. Per germline, CDR1 SNHLY and CDR2 FYNNEI.

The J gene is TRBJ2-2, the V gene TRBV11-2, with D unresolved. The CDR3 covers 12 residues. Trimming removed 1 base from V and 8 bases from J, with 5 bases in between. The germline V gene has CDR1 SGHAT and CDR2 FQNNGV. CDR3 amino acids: CASSLAVGELFF. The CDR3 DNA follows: TGTGCCAGCAGCTTAGCTGTAGGGGAGCTGTTTTTT.